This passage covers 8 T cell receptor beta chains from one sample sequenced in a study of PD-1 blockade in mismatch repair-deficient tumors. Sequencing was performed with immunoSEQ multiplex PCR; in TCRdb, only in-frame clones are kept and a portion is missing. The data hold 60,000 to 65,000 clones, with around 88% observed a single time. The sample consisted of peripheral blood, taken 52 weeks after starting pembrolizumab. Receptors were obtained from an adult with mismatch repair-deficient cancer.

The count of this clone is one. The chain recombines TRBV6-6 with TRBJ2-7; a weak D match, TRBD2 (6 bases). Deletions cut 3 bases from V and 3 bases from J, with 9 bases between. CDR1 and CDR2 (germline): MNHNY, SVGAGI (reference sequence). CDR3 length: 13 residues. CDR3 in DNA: TGTGCCAGCAGTTATCGGCGGGACTACGAGCAGTACTTC. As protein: CASSYRRDYEQYF.

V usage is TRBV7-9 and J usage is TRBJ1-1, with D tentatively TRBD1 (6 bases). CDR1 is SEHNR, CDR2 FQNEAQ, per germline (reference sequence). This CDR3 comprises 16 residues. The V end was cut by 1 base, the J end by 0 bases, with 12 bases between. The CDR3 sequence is CASSLVGRGMNTEAFF. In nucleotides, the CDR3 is TGTGCCAGCAGCTTAGTCGGTAGGGGGATGAACACTGAAGCTTTCTTT.

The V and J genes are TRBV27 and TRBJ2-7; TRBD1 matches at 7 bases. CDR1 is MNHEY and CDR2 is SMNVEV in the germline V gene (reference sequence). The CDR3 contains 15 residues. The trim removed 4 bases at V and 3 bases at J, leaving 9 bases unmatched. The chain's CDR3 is CASSSTGTDLYEQYF. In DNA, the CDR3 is TGTGCCAGCAGTTCCACCGGGACAGATCTCTACGAGCAGTACTTC.

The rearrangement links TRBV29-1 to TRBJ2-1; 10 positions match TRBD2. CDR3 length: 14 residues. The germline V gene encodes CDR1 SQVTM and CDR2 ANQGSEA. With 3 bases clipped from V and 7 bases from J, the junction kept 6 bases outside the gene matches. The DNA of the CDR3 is TGCAGCGTTGAGCCTAGCGGGAGTGCAAATGAGCAGTTCTTC. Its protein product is CSVEPSGSANEQFF.

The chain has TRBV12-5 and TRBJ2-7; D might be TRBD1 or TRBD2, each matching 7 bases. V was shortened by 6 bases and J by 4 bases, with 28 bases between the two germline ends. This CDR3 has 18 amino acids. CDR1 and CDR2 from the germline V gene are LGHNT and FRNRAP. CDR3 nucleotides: TGTGCTAGTGGGCTACAGGGGAGGGGGATTTACGTGGCTTACGAGCAGTACTTC. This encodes CASGLQGRGIYVAYEQYF. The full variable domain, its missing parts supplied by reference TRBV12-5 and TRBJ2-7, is DARVTQTPRHKVTEMGQEVTMRCQPILGHNTVFWYRQTMMQGLELLAYFRNRAPLDDSGMPKDRFSAEMPDATLATLKIQPSEPRDSAVYFCASGLQGRGIYVAYEQYFGPGTRLTVT.

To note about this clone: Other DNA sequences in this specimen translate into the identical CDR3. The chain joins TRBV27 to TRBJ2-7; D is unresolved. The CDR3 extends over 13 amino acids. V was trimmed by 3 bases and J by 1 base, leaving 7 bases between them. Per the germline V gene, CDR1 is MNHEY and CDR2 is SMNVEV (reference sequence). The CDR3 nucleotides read TGTGCCAGCAGTTTTGGTCGATCCTACGAGCAGTACTTC. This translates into CASSFGRSYEQYF.

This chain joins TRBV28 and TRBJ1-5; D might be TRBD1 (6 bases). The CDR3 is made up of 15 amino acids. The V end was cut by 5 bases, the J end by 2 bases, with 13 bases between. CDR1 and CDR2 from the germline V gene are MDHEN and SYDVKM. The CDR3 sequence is CASSPDSWGNQPQHF. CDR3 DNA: TGTGCCAGCAGTCCGGACAGTTGGGGCAATCAGCCCCAGCATTTT.

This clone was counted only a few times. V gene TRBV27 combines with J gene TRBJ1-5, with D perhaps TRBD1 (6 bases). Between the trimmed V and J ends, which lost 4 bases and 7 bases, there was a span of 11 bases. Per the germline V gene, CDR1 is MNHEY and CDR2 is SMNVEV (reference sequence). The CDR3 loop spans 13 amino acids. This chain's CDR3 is CASSWGTGQPQHF. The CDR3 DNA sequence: TGTGCCAGCAGTTGGGGAACAGGGCAGCCCCAGCATTTT.